Below, 29 T cell receptor beta chains from the same sample are listed, as sequenced in a study of blood T cell repertoires in COVID-19. Clones were sequenced by immunoSEQ multiplex PCR, and TCRdb holds only the in-frame ones, with some missing. Here the sample spans about 220,000 clones, around 83% being singletons. Sequencing input: peripheral blood. These receptors all stem from a man aged 50-59 years with active or convalescent COVID-19.

The J gene is TRBJ1-2, the V gene TRBV7-9; D might be TRBD1 (5 bases). The CDR3 length is 13 residues. Germline V gene sequence: CDR1 SEHNR, CDR2 FQNEAQ (reference sequence). Trimming took 3 bases from V and 6 from J, leaving 11 bases between them. CDR3 loop: CASSFAGQDGYTF. As DNA, the CDR3 is TGTGCCAGCAGCTTCGCAGGGCAGGATGGCTACACCTTC.

Turning to this clone: The sample carries other DNA sequences with the same CDR3. The genes are TRBV15 and TRBJ1-2; D may be TRBD1 (6 bases). The germline V and J ends were trimmed by 3 bases and 4 bases, with 12 bases remaining between them. This CDR3 comprises 14 residues. The germline V gene has CDR1 LNHNV and CDR2 YYDKDF (reference sequence). CDR3 sequence (DNA): TGTGCCACCAGCAGGGAGGGGGAGGGCTATGGCTACACCTTC. It codes for CATSREGEGYGYTF.

The chain couples TRBV10-2 to TRBJ2-3; the D gene is possibly TRBD1 (5 bases). Germline lookup yields CDR1 WSHSY and CDR2 SAAADI. The CDR3 covers 14 residues. V dropped 2 bases and J dropped 8 bases, with 14 bases sitting between them. The CDR3 region is CASSEGAFSPTQYF. The CDR3 nucleotides read TGCGCCAGCAGTGAGGGGGCTTTTAGTCCTACGCAGTATTTT.

The chain employs TRBV4-1 and TRBJ2-4; D is perhaps TRBD2 (6 bases). This CDR3 spans 14 amino acids. Trimming pared 0 bases from V and 7 bases from J, leaving 10 bases between. From germline, CDR1 is MGHRA and CDR2 YSYEKL. The CDR3 nucleotides are TGCGCCAGCAGCCAAGACCGGGACTGGAACATTCAGTACTTC. It translates to CASSQDRDWNIQYF.

V usage is TRBV7-2 and J usage is TRBJ1-1, with TRBD1 matching over 9 bases. With 3 bases clipped from V and 2 bases from J, the junction kept 4 bases outside the gene matches. The CDR3 extends over 15 amino acids. Germline V CDR1 and CDR2: SGHTA, FQGNSA. The CDR3 reads CASSFQTGGNTEAFF. CDR3 sequence (DNA): TGTGCCAGCAGCTTTCAGACAGGGGGAAACACTGAAGCTTTCTTT.

J is TRBJ1-4 and V is TRBV28; 7 positions match TRBD1. From germline, CDR1 is MDHEN and CDR2 SYDVKM. V gave up 5 bases and J gave up 7 bases; unmatched junction bases: 7. This CDR3 spans 14 amino acids. This CDR3 is CASSPRQGSEKLFF. CDR3 DNA: TGTGCCAGCAGTCCCAGACAGGGATCTGAAAAACTGTTTTTT.

V is TRBV25-1 and J is TRBJ2-3, with a tentative D call TRBD1 (5 bases). CDR3 length: 17 residues. CDR1 and CDR2 (germline): MGHDK, SYGVNS. The germline V and J ends were trimmed by 6 bases and 6 bases, with 25 bases remaining between them. The CDR3 DNA is TGTGCCAGCAGCCACCCCGACAGACCGATCGGCGGCGATACGCAGTATTTT. Its translation is CASSHPDRPIGGDTQYF.

CDR3 DNA: TGCAGCGTAACCGACAGGTATGGCTACACCTTC. This translates into CSVTDRYGYTF. This chain links TRBV29-1 with TRBJ1-2; TRBD1 is a possible D gene (6 bases). The ends were cut back, 6 bases at V and 5 bases at J, with 10 bases in the middle. Germline V gene data show CDR1 as SQVTM and CDR2 as ANQGSEA. The length of the CDR3 is 11 residues.

V usage is TRBV5-1 and J usage is TRBJ2-3, with 13 bases matching TRBD2. This CDR3 contains 16 residues. Germline lookup yields CDR1 SGHRS and CDR2 YFSETQ. V trimming: 3 bases; J trimming: 3 bases; junction bases outside the gene matches: 4. CDR3 in amino acids: CASSSLAGGLTDTQYF. CDR3 bases: TGCGCCAGCAGCTCACTAGCGGGGGGGCTAACAGATACGCAGTATTTT.

This chain uses TRBV5-1 with TRBJ2-1, with TRBD2 matching over 13 bases. With 4 bases clipped from V and 9 bases from J, the junction kept 10 bases outside the gene matches. The CDR3 runs 16 residues. The germline V gene has CDR1 SGHRS and CDR2 YFSETQ. The CDR3 region has the DNA TGCGCCAGCAGCCTACTAACTAGCGGGGGGGTCGGTGAGCAGTTCTTC. Its translation: CASSLLTSGGVGEQFF.

The CDR3 DNA is TGCGCCAGCAGCTTGTCTGGGGGGAATAATGAAAAACTGTTTTTT. It translates to CASSLSGGNNEKLFF. The chain carries TRBV5-1 and TRBJ1-4; D is perhaps TRBD1 (5 bases). The CDR3 covers 15 residues. CDR1 SGHRS and CDR2 YFSETQ come from the germline V gene. V lost 1 base to trimming and J lost 4 bases, with 11 bases between them.

This sequence joins TRBV3-1 (or the pseudogene TRBV3-2) and TRBJ2-1, with D perhaps TRBD2 (5 bases). The CDR3 consists of 14 residues. Germline loops: CDR1 LGHDT, CDR2 YNNKEL (reference sequence). Trimming took 2 bases from V and 3 from J, leaving 8 bases between them. The DNA for the CDR3 is TGTGCCAGCAGCCAAAGCGGCAACTACAATGAGCAGTTCTTC. Residues: CASSQSGNYNEQFF.

The genes are TRBV7-9 and TRBJ1-1; TRBD1 matches at 10 bases. The CDR3 loop spans 15 amino acids. Looked up from germline, CDR1 is SEHNR and CDR2 is FQNEAQ (reference sequence). Germline trimming cut 1 base from V and 3 bases from J; bases unmatched to any gene: 2. CDR3 region: CASSLGQGADTEAFF. The CDR3 nucleotides are TGTGCCAGCAGCTTAGGACAGGGGGCTGACACTGAAGCTTTCTTT. Based on the CDR3 plus reference TRBV7-9 and TRBJ1-1, the full variable domain is DTGVSQNPRHKITKRGQNVTFRCDPISEHNRLYWYRQTLGQGPEFLTYFQNEAQLEKSRLLSDRFSAERPKGSFSTLEIQRTEQGDSAMYLCASSLGQGADTEAFFGQGTRLTVV.

V is TRBV5-1 and J is TRBJ1-1; TRBD1 agrees at 7 bases. Germline lookup yields CDR1 SGHRS and CDR2 YFSETQ. The junction had 7 bases not matched to a gene; V was cut back by 4 bases and J by 4 bases. CDR3 length: 14 residues. The CDR3 sequence: CASSVYGTATEAFF. As DNA, the CDR3 is TGCGCCAGCAGCGTCTACGGGACAGCCACTGAAGCTTTCTTT.

The genes are TRBV2 and TRBJ2-3; 7 nucleotides align to TRBD1. V lost 1 base, J lost 6 bases, and 1 base stayed unmatched. In germline, CDR1 is SNHLY, CDR2 FYNNEI. This CDR3 has 13 residues. This CDR3 reads CASSEVQGDTQYF. Here the CDR3 DNA reads TGTGCCAGCAGTGAAGTACAGGGGGATACGCAGTATTTT. Filled out from reference TRBV2 and TRBJ2-3, the complete variable domain reads EPEVTQTPSHQVTQMGQEVILRCVPISNHLYFYWYRQILGQKVEFLVSFYNNEISEKSEIFDDQFSVERPDGSNFTLKIRSTKLEDSAMYFCASSEVQGDTQYFGPGTRLTVL.

The chain uses TRBV28 and TRBJ1-2, with a possible D match to TRBD1 (6 bases). This CDR3 spans 13 amino acids. In germline, CDR1 is MDHEN, CDR2 SYDVKM. The germline V and J ends were trimmed by 7 bases and 8 bases, with 17 bases remaining between them. DNA of the CDR3: TGTGCCAGCACCATCCAGGGGAGTAGAGGCTACACCTTC. Amino acid sequence: CASTIQGSRGYTF.

V usage is TRBV13 and J usage is TRBJ2-1, with 7 bases identical to TRBD1. Germline V gives CDR1 PRHDT, CDR2 FYEKMQ (reference sequence). The ends lost 3 bases at V and 7 bases at J; junction bases unmatched: 9. This CDR3 contains 15 residues. The CDR3 sequence: CASSFRQGTWNEQFF. The CDR3 DNA is TGTGCCAGCAGCTTTCGACAGGGAACTTGGAATGAGCAGTTCTTC.

The chain couples TRBV25-1 to TRBJ2-7; no clear D gene. Trimming took 3 bases from V and 4 from J, leaving 10 bases between them. CDR1 and CDR2 (germline): MGHDK, SYGVNS. The CDR3 sequence is 13 residues long. The CDR3 loop is CASSDSGFYEQYF. The CDR3 DNA reads TGTGCCAGCAGTGACTCAGGCTTTTACGAGCAGTACTTC.

The CDR3 reads CASSLWATLSATNEKLFF. The CDR3 region has the DNA TGCGCCAGCAGCTTGTGGGCTACACTTAGTGCAACTAATGAAAAACTGTTTTTT. The chain links TRBV5-1 to TRBJ1-4; no reliable D call. The CDR3 totals 18 residues. The germline V gene has CDR1 SGHRS and CDR2 YFSETQ. V was trimmed by 1 base and J by 0 bases, leaving 16 bases between them.

This clone was found once. V gene TRBV5-1 combines with J gene TRBJ2-1; TRBD2 matches 8 bases. J was trimmed by 12 bases and V by 7 bases; bases with no gene match: 18. The CDR3 is 15 residues long. Germline V gene sequence: CDR1 SGHRS, CDR2 YFSETQ. Here the CDR3 reads CASQPNPSGHRRQFF. Written as DNA, the CDR3 is TGCGCCAGCCAACCCAATCCTAGCGGGCACCGGAGGCAGTTCTTC.

The chain couples TRBV7-2 to TRBJ1-2, with D tentatively TRBD1 (6 bases). The CDR3 totals 16 residues. Germline-derived CDR1 and CDR2 are SGHTA and FQGNSA. Trimming took off 5 bases at V and 3 bases at J, with 19 bases between the two ends. In nucleotides, the CDR3 is TGTGCCAGCAGCCCGCCCCCCAATGAGGGGGACTATGGCTACACCTTC. It translates to CASSPPPNEGDYGYTF.

V usage is TRBV6-5 and J usage is TRBJ1-2; D may be TRBD1 (6 bases). Per the germline V gene, CDR1 is MNHEY and CDR2 is SVGAGI. The V end was cut by 2 bases, the J end by 2 bases, with 15 bases between. This CDR3 has 16 amino acids. The CDR3 DNA reads as TGTGCCAGCAGTTACGGGAGGGGGGGCCTGAACTATGGCTACACCTTC. Translated: CASSYGRGGLNYGYTF.

Regarding this clone: Relative to the germline gene, one junction end is altered; a read error may explain this. V gene TRBV7-7 combines with J gene TRBJ2-5; 9 positions agree with TRBD1. CDR1 is SSHAT, CDR2 FNYEAQ, per germline (reference sequence). This CDR3 is 15 amino acids long. CDR3 residues: CASSYRMDRGETQYF. The CDR3 region has the DNA TGTGCTAGCAGCTATAGAATGGACAGGGGTGAGACCCAGTACTTC.

The chain carries TRBV7-3 and TRBJ2-1; D is perhaps TRBD1 (6 bases). The germline gives CDR1 SGHTA, CDR2 FQGTGA. V lost 6 bases and J lost 6, with 12 bases in between. The CDR3 length is 13 residues. CDR3 sequence: CASSTDSSNEQFF. The CDR3 DNA follows: TGTGCCAGCAGTACGGACAGTTCCAATGAGCAGTTCTTC.

The chain employs TRBV4-3 and TRBJ2-3; 8 bases map to TRBD2. Germline V CDR1 and CDR2: LGHNA, YSLEER. J lost 6 bases, V lost 0 bases, and 5 bases had no gene match. This CDR3 is 15 amino acids long. The CDR3 nucleotides are TGCGCCAGCAGCCAAGATCACCGGGGGGGCGATACGCAGTATTTT. Its translation is CASSQDHRGGDTQYF.

This chain uses TRBV18 with TRBJ2-1, with 7 bases that match TRBD1. The CDR3 has 15 residues. Germline CDR1 is KGHSH and CDR2 is LQKENI. Unmatched junction bases numbered 7, after V lost 3 bases and J lost 5 bases. This chain's CDR3 is CASSPRTGRDNEQFF. As DNA, the CDR3 is TGTGCCAGCTCACCTAGGACAGGAAGGGACAATGAGCAGTTCTTC.

V and J are TRBV7-2 and TRBJ2-1, with D possibly TRBD2 on 6 matching bases. Trimming left V 4 bases short and J 6 bases short, with 16 bases between. This CDR3 has 15 residues. Germline V gene data show CDR1 as SGHTA and CDR2 as FQGNSA. As DNA, the CDR3 is TGTGCCAGCAGCTCCCCAGCGGGCTCCCTCAATGAGCAGTTCTTC. This encodes CASSSPAGSLNEQFF.

The chain employs TRBV18 and TRBJ2-7, with D perhaps matching TRBD1 (5 bases). The CDR3 extends over 14 amino acids. Looked up from germline, CDR1 is KGHSH and CDR2 is LQKENI. Deletions cut 3 bases from V and 3 bases from J, with 12 bases between. This CDR3 reads CASSPGHSSYEQYV. DNA of the CDR3: TGTGCCAGCTCACCGGGGCACAGCAGCTACGAGCAGTACGTC.

The rearrangement uses TRBV7-8 and TRBJ2-3; D remains unclear. The germline V gene has CDR1 SGHVS and CDR2 FQNEAQ. This CDR3 contains 16 residues. With 1 base removed from V and 0 bases from J, the gap between germline ends came to 11 bases. CDR3 residues: CASSLVRHDSTDTQYF. CDR3 in DNA: TGTGCCAGCAGCTTAGTCCGACACGATAGCACAGATACGCAGTATTTT.